The clone carrying this TCR beta chain was picked up one time. This sample is part of a study of shared clonotypes between healthy human individuals. The CDR3 extends over 15 amino acids. V dropped 5 bases and J dropped 3; count of bases not matched to a gene: 8. CDR1 and CDR2 (germline): MDHEN, SYDVKM. Assay: immunoSEQ multiplex PCR; the TCRdb copy retains only in-frame clones and omits some. The sample lists 2,100,000 or so clones, approximately 94% occurring once. Input material: naive CD4+ T cells sorted from blood. Indicated subset: CD45RA+ positively selected. The clonotype comes from a man in his late teens or twenties in good health. This chain connects TRBV28 to TRBJ2-7; TRBD1 aligns across 9 bases. The CDR3, as DNA: TGTGCCAGCAGTACCGGGGACAGGGAAGGCTACGAGCAGTACTTC. It translates to CASSTGDREGYEQYF.